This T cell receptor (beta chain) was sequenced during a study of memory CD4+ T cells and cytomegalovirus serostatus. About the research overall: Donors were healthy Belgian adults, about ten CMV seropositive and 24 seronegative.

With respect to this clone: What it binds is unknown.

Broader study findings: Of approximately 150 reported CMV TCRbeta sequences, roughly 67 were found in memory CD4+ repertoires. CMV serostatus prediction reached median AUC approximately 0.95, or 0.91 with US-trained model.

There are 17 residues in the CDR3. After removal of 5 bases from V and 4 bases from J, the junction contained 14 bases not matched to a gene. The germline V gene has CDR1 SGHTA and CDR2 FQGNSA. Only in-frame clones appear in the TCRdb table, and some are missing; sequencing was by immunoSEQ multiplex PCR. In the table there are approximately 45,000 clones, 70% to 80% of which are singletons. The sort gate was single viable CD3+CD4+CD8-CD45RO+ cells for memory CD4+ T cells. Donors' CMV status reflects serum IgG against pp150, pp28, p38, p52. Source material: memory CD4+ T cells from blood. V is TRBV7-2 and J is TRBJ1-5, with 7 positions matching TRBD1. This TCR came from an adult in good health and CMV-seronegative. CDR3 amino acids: CASSTRQGGDTNQPQHF. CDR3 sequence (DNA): TGTGCCAGCAGCACCCGACAGGGTGGGGATACTAATCAGCCCCAGCATTTT.